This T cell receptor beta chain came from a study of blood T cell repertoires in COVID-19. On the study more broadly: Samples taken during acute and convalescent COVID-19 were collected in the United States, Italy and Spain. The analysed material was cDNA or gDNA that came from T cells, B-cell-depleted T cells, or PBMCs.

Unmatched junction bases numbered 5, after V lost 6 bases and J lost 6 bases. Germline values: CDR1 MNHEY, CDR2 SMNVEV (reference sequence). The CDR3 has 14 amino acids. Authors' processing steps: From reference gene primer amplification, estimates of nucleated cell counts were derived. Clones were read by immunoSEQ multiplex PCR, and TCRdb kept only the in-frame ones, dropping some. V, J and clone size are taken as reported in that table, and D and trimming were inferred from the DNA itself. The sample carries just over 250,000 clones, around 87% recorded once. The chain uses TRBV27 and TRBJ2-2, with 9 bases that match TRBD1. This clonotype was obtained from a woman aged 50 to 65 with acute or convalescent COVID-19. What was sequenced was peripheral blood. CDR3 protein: CASSRDRAAGELFF. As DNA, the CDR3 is TGTGCCAGCAGCCGGGACAGGGCGGCCGGGGAGCTGTTTTTT.